This T cell receptor beta chain was sequenced during a study of Ad26.COV2.S vaccination and SARS-CoV-2 variants. Study summary: The donor was enrolled in the Ad26.COV2.S arm of the COV1001 trial. The authors gave Ad26.COV2.S intramuscularly, either once or twice 56 days apart.

Treatment specified: roughly 19 received Ad26.COV2.S at low or high dose, single or two shots; 5 received placebo; per-sample allocation not given. Samples analyzed were those drawn on day 63 after the first vaccine or placebo injection. Assay: immunoSEQ multiplex PCR; the TCRdb copy retains only in-frame clones and omits some. The sample shows hundreds of thousands of clones, roughly 91% of them seen only once. V gave up 5 bases and J gave up 7 bases, with 18 bases separating them. This CDR3 spans 14 amino acids. Germline CDR1 GTSNPN, CDR2 SVGIG (reference sequence). Whole-study findings and limits: Participants in the vaccine arm had higher spike-specific TCR breadth; placebo recipients had lower.

This clone is a singleton in its sample. The antigen is not known. This material consisted of peripheral blood, taken in a trial of Ad26.COV2.S vaccine versus placebo. The source of this sequence is a person between 18 and 60 years old who received the Ad26.COV2.S COVID-19 vaccine or a placebo. V is TRBV30 and J is TRBJ1-5, with TRBD1 as a possible D gene (6 bases). CDR3 protein: CAWAPGQGFQPQHF. CDR3 DNA: TGTGCCTGGGCCCCCGGGCAGGGGTTCCAGCCCCAGCATTTT.